Sequencing of this T cell receptor beta chain was carried out in a study of long-term antiretroviral therapy in people with HIV. Trimming took off 4 bases at V and 7 bases at J, with 11 bases between the two ends. From germline, CDR1 is ENHRY and CDR2 SYGVKD. The CDR3 totals 12 residues. Survey-level immunoSEQ v3.0 assays were run. Assay: immunoSEQ multiplex PCR; the TCRdb copy retains only in-frame clones and omits some. The sample lists about 20,000 clones; 86% were seen once. The chain employs TRBV10-3 and TRBJ2-7; D is possibly TRBD1 (6 bases). Sequencing used unsorted PBMCs, obtained 1.3 years after starting antiretroviral therapy. This TCR derives from a man in his sixties with HIV. As DNA, the CDR3 is TGTGCCATCAGTGTTGACAGGAATGAGCAGTACTTC. This gives the protein CAISVDRNEQYF.